Below, 8 T cell receptor beta chains from the same sample are listed, as sequenced in a study of T cells in Graves' hyperthyroidism and ophthalmopathy (dated by TCRdb to the late 2010s). Library preparation employed multiplex PCR. Sequencer: Illumina HiSeq 2000. TCR beta CDR3 regions were amplified from RNA transcripts. A first-round RT-PCR of the TCR CDR3 used the HTBI primer set with the Qiagen OneStep RT-PCR kit. Using fastp at Q25 and MiXCR, TCRdb reprocessed the public reads and kept productive beta chains. Rows with a matching CDR3 protein are joined into one entry that keeps the most common DNA and genes. Across this sample there are about 260,000 distinct CDR3 sequences, with about 16% seen only once. Jointly, the top ten make up under 35% of the sample. Source material: blood. The source is a woman between 18 and 30 years old with Graves' ophthalmopathy.

The V and J genes are TRBV20-1 and TRBJ2-1; TRBD2 aligns across 12 bases. Unmatched junction bases numbered 5, after V lost 0 bases and J lost 8 bases. This CDR3 comprises 15 residues. Germline values: CDR1 DFQATT, CDR2 SNEGSKA (reference sequence). This chain's CDR3 is CSARDLTSGRYEQFF. The CDR3 bases are TGCAGTGCTAGAGATCTAACTAGCGGGAGGTATGAGCAGTTCTTC.

CDR3 DNA sequence: TGTGCCTGGAGTGTGGCTAGCGGGGGATCCTACGAGCAGTACTTC. This encodes CAWSVASGGSYEQYF. This chain uses TRBV30 with TRBJ2-7, with 10 bases lining up with TRBD2. The CDR3 is made up of 15 amino acids. The junction had 3 bases not matched to a gene; V was cut back by 0 bases and J by 1 base. Germline CDR1 GTSNPN, CDR2 SVGIG (reference sequence).

This clonotype was recorded a few times. Since a much larger clone is just one base distant, this may be a read error. The chain carries TRBV7-3 and TRBJ2-1; 7 bases agree with TRBD1. This CDR3 is built from 13 residues. Looked up from germline, CDR1 is SGHTA and CDR2 is FQGTGA. In DNA form, the CDR3 reads TGTGCCAACAGCTTAGTGGCAGAGGGGGCTCAGTTCTTC. Translated, it gives CANSLVAEGAQFF.

Many counts were recorded for this clonotype. The chain has TRBV7-2 and TRBJ2-5, with D maybe TRBD1 (5 bases). V shed 0 bases and J shed 2 bases, with 10 bases lying between them. CDR3 length: 15 amino acids. The germline CDR1 and CDR2 sequences are SGHTA and FQGNSA. CDR3 region: CASSLATVLQETQYF. In DNA form, the CDR3 reads TGTGCCAGCAGCTTAGCGACAGTCCTTCAAGAGACCCAGTACTTC.

This clonotype has ten or more counts. CDR3 in DNA: TGTGCCAGCAGTTACTCTGAAGGGACAGCGAACACCGGGGAGCTGTTTTTT. It specifies CASSYSEGTANTGELFF. The V gene is TRBV6-5, the J gene TRBJ2-2, with 7 bases fitting TRBD1. CDR3 size: 17 residues. The V gene end was trimmed by 0 bases and the J gene end by 0 bases; junction bases not matched to a gene: 4. Germline CDR1 MNHEY, CDR2 SVGAGI.

The rearrangement uses TRBV20-1 and TRBJ2-3, with D uncertain. Trimming cost V 6 bases and J 2 bases, with 21 bases left between them. Germline V gene lookup returns CDR1 DFQATT and CDR2 SNEGSKA (reference sequence). The CDR3 length is 16 residues. In DNA, the CDR3 is TGCAGTGCCAGCCCATCAGAAGGTATAGTCACAGATACGCAGTATTTT. Residues: CSASPSEGIVTDTQYF.

This clonotype was counted ten times or more. The rearrangement joins TRBV27 to TRBJ2-7; 9 nucleotides agree with TRBD1. The V and J ends lost 5 bases and 8 bases, in that order; junction bases with no gene match: 10. CDR1 and CDR2 (germline): MNHEY, SMNVEV (reference sequence). This CDR3 has 14 residues. DNA for the CDR3: TGTGCCAGCAGTCTAGGACAGGGGCTTCCTCAGCAGTACTTC. This encodes CASSLGQGLPQQYF.

To note about this clonotype: The germline gene is not matched at one end of the junction; a read error may be the cause. The gene calls are TRBV28 and TRBJ1-1, with 7 bases fitting TRBD1. The CDR3 totals 14 residues. Looked up from germline, CDR1 is MDHEN and CDR2 is SYDVKM. The CDR3 spells CASSQDRVKTEAFF. The CDR3, as DNA: TGCGCCAGCAGCCAAGACAGGGTGAAGACTGAAGCTTTCTTT.